The 5 T cell receptor beta chains presented below share a single source sample, sequenced in a study of cytomegalovirus exposure and HLA in healthy donors. The study ran its PCR with 60 Vbeta and 13 Jbeta primers. Repertoires were generated with immunoSEQ multiplex PCR, while TCRdb's copy carries only in-frame clones and drops some. The table shows about 180,000 clones, with around 81% occurring only once. Material for sequencing was PBMCs. The receptors originated from a woman under 40 in good health and CMV-seronegative.

The rearrangement uses TRBV18 and TRBJ1-1; D not certain. This CDR3 has 16 residues. Deletions cut 0 bases from V and 3 bases from J, with 14 bases between. Germline lookup yields CDR1 KGHSH and CDR2 LQKENI. The CDR3 bases are TGTGCCAGCTCACCACCCAAGGGCCTAGCGGACACTGAAGCTTTCTTT. This gives the protein CASSPPKGLADTEAFF.

The CDR3, as DNA: TGCGCCAGCAGAACCCGGGAGGCGGGGGAAGAGACCCAGTACTTC. Translation gives CASRTREAGEETQYF. The chain has TRBV5-1 and TRBJ2-5, with 7 bases fitting TRBD2. The CDR3 has 15 amino acids. Germline lookup yields CDR1 SGHRS and CDR2 YFSETQ. After removal of 5 bases from V and 3 bases from J, the junction contained 10 bases not matched to a gene.

This chain uses TRBV15 with TRBJ1-2; D perhaps matches TRBD1 (5 bases). In germline, CDR1 is LNHNV, CDR2 YYDKDF (reference sequence). The germline V and J ends were trimmed by 2 bases and 7 bases, with 14 bases remaining between them. This CDR3 is built from 14 residues. The CDR3 spells CATSRSDPGVGYTF. CDR3 nucleotide sequence: TGTGCCACCAGCAGATCGGACCCGGGGGTTGGCTACACCTTC.

This clone has more than one count but fewer than ten. The rearrangement links TRBV7-3 to TRBJ1-2; possibly TRBD1 for D (6 bases). CDR3 length: 19 residues. The V gene lost 5 bases and the J gene lost 3 bases, with 28 bases spanning the gap. The germline V gene has CDR1 SGHTA and CDR2 FQGTGA. For the CDR3, the DNA is TGTGCCAGCAGCCCCGTTTATTTCCCCGACAGGTTATCGGACTATGGCTACACCTTC. The encoded protein is CASSPVYFPDRLSDYGYTF.

This chain's CDR3 is CASSPRGTFNQPQHF. The CDR3 nucleotides read TGTGCCAGTAGTCCCCGGGGGACTTTTAATCAGCCCCAGCATTTT. The V gene is TRBV19, the J gene TRBJ1-5; the D gene is possibly TRBD1 (5 bases). The V gene's germline CDR1 is LNHDA and CDR2 SQIVND (reference sequence). This CDR3 has 15 residues. V gave up 5 bases and J gave up 4 bases, with 15 bases separating them.